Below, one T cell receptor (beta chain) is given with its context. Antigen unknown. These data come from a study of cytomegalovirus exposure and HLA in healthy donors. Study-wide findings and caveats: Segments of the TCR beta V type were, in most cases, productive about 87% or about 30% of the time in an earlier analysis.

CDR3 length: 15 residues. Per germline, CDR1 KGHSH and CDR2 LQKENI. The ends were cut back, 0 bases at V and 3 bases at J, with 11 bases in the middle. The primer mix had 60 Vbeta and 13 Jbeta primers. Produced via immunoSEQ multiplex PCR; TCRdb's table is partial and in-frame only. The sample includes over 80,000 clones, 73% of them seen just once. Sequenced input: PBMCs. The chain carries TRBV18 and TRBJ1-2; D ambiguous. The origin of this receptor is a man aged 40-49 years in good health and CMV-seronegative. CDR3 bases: TGTGCCAGCTCACCACCCTCAATGGACTACTATGGCTACACCTTC. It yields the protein CASSPPSMDYYGYTF.